What follows are 29 T cell receptor beta chains derived from one specimen sequenced in a study of T cell repertoires in cytomegalovirus infection. TCRdb called the reads again in MiXCR, with one record for every CDR3 protein. The sample lists 200,000 to 300,000 distinct CDR3 sequences, 9.1% occurring once. Specimen: PBMCs. These receptors came from a human donor in good health (CMV status not recorded). Some clones in this sample may be carry-over from other donors' samples.

This clonotype was observed many times. This rearrangement joins TRBV5-6 to TRBJ1-5; 9 bases line up with TRBD1. V trimming: 4 bases; J trimming: 1 base; junction bases outside the gene matches: 6. Germline assignment: CDR1 SGHDT and CDR2 YYEEEE. The length of the CDR3 is 16 residues. The CDR3 protein is CASSTTGTGSNQPQHF. The DNA for the CDR3 is TGTGCCAGCAGCACTACCGGGACAGGGAGCAATCAGCCCCAGCATTTT.

This clonotype has ten or more counts. The chain combines TRBV6-1 with TRBJ2-2; no definite D call. There are 15 residues in the CDR3. Looked up from germline, CDR1 is MNHNS and CDR2 is SASEGT. V was cut by 5 bases and J by 2 bases, with 12 bases left in between. This chain's CDR3 is CASSFSRSNTGELFF. CDR3 in DNA: TGTGCCAGCAGTTTCTCTAGATCTAACACCGGGGAGCTGTTTTTT.

In this sample, this clonotype turned up many times. The chain joins TRBV6-2 or TRBV6-3 to TRBJ2-1; TRBD1 agrees at 7 bases. The length of the CDR3 is 15 residues. V dropped 0 bases and J dropped 4; count of bases not matched to a gene: 3. Germline CDR1 and CDR2: MNHEY and SVGEGT. CDR3 loop: CASSYSLTGYNEQFF. The CDR3 nucleotides read TGTGCCAGCAGTTACTCTCTGACAGGGTACAATGAGCAGTTCTTC.

The chain uses TRBV7-8 and TRBJ2-5; weak D call: TRBD2 (5 bases). The germline CDR1 and CDR2 sequences are SGHVS and FQNEAQ. This CDR3 has 14 amino acids. The V and J ends lost 5 bases and 4 bases respectively, with 14 bases between them. CDR3 sequence (DNA): TGTGCCAGCAGCCTGACGGAAGGGAGAGAGACCCAGTACTTC. It is translated as CASSLTEGRETQYF.

This clonotype was counted once. The missing conserved phenylalanine or tryptophan at the end of this CDR3 makes a read error likely. J is TRBJ1-1 and V is TRBV10-1; 7 bases match TRBD1. Germline V gives CDR1 WNHNN, CDR2 SYGVQD (reference sequence). Trimming removed 5 bases from V and 0 bases from J; junction bases left unmatched: 3. The CDR3 runs 14 residues. The CDR3 here is CASSPTGVNTEAFS. The CDR3 DNA reads TGCGCCAGCAGTCCTACAGGGGTGAACACTGAAGCTTTCTCT.

This clonotype occurred a few times. The chain uses TRBV7-2 and TRBJ2-7; D perhaps matches TRBD1 (5 bases). V lost 0 bases to trimming and J lost 3 bases, with 24 bases between them. CDR3 length equals 19 residues. The germline gives CDR1 SGHTA, CDR2 FQGNSA. The CDR3 region is CASSLAGVPGSGQGYEQYF. CDR3 sequence (DNA): TGTGCCAGCAGCTTAGCCGGAGTACCAGGGTCAGGCCAGGGCTACGAGCAGTACTTC.

This clonotype was recorded at least ten times. This sequence joins TRBV7-2 and TRBJ1-4, with D unresolved. The ends were cut back, 1 base at V and 8 bases at J, with 11 bases in the middle. CDR1 is SGHTA and CDR2 is FQGNSA in the germline V gene. The CDR3 sequence is 14 residues long. The CDR3, as DNA: TGTGCCAGCAGCTTAGAGGTCTGGCGGGAAAAACTGTTTTTT. Its protein product is CASSLEVWREKLFF.

This clonotype has ten or more counts. This chain uses TRBV5-1 with TRBJ2-7; 9 positions match TRBD1. With 1 base clipped from V and 2 bases from J, the junction kept 4 bases outside the gene matches. Germline V gene data show CDR1 as SGHRS and CDR2 as YFSETQ. The CDR3 covers 15 residues. The DNA for the CDR3 is TGCGCCAGCAGCTTGAGGACAGGGGACGCCTACGAGCAGTACTTC. This encodes CASSLRTGDAYEQYF. The variable domain in full, completed from reference TRBV5-1 and TRBJ2-7, reads KAGVTQTPRYLIKTRGQQVTLSCSPISGHRSVSWYQQTPGQGLQFLFEYFSETQRNKGNFPGRFSGRQFSNSRSEMNVSTLELGDSALYLCASSLRTGDAYEQYFGPGTRLTVT.

This clonotype was counted many times. The V gene is TRBV7-8, the J gene TRBJ1-5; maybe TRBD1 (6 bases). Germline assignment: CDR1 SGHVS and CDR2 FQNEAQ. V was clipped by 5 bases and J by 7 bases, with 15 bases between them. CDR3 length: 14 residues. The chain's CDR3 is CASSPGGRGQPQHF. The CDR3 region has the DNA TGTGCCAGCAGCCCCGGGGGGCGAGGGCAGCCCCAGCATTTT.

This clonotype was seen ten or more times. The chain is built from TRBV12-3 or TRBV12-4 and TRBJ1-1; tentative D call: TRBD1 (5 bases). The CDR3 consists of 13 residues. Trimming removed 8 bases at V and 6 bases at J, with 16 bases between. The CDR3 DNA reads TGTGCCAGCTCCATACAGGCAATCCCTGAAGCTTTCTTT. Protein sequence: CASSIQAIPEAFF.

This clonotype has at least ten counts. The V gene is TRBV7-2, the J gene TRBJ1-3; D call uncertain. Germline CDR1 reads SGHTA; CDR2 reads FQGNSA. CDR3 length equals 15 residues. V gave up 3 bases and J gave up 2 bases, with 11 bases separating them. CDR3 sequence: CASSFSAVAGNTIYF. The CDR3 region has the DNA TGTGCCAGCAGCTTTTCGGCGGTTGCTGGAAACACCATATATTTT.

This clonotype came up many times. This CDR3 is CASSPPIIWRLDGYTF. The CDR3 coding sequence is TGTGCCAGCTCACCACCGATTATTTGGAGGCTGGATGGCTACACCTTC. The chain is built from TRBV18 and TRBJ1-2; unclear D gene. V was trimmed by 0 bases and J by 6 bases, leaving 17 bases between them. The CDR3 is made up of 16 amino acids. Germline-derived CDR1 and CDR2 are KGHSH and LQKENI.

This clonotype was observed at least ten times. J is TRBJ2-7 and V is TRBV20-1; 7 bases are shared with TRBD1. V lost 8 bases, J lost 3 bases, and 13 bases stayed unmatched. There are 14 residues in the CDR3. Looked up from germline, CDR1 is DFQATT and CDR2 is SNEGSKA (reference sequence). The chain's CDR3 is CSLPLNRGGYEQYF. The CDR3 coding sequence is TGCAGTTTACCGTTAAACAGGGGTGGCTACGAGCAGTACTTC.

This clonotype was observed at least ten times. The genes are TRBV28 and TRBJ1-5, with D uncertain. CDR3 size: 14 residues. The V end lost 7 bases, the J end lost 2 bases, and 12 bases lay between the germline ends. Germline CDR1 and CDR2: MDHEN and SYDVKM. CDR3 sequence reads: CASKAGGGNQPQHF. CDR3 nucleotides: TGTGCCAGCAAGGCCGGAGGTGGCAATCAGCCCCAGCATTTT.

This clonotype was picked up many times. The V gene is TRBV11-2, the J gene TRBJ1-4; D ambiguous. Germline V gene data show CDR1 as SGHAT and CDR2 as FQNNGV. Trimming removed 5 bases at V and 8 bases at J, with 12 bases between. The CDR3 has 13 residues. CDR3 in amino acids: CASSARMGEKLFF. Here the CDR3 DNA reads TGTGCCAGCAGCGCCCGAATGGGCGAAAAACTGTTTTTT.

The gene calls are TRBV7-2 and TRBJ1-2, with 7 bases matching TRBD1. V was clipped by 2 bases and J by 2 bases; unmatched bases: 8. CDR1 and CDR2 (germline): SGHTA, FQGNSA. The CDR3 contains 16 residues. CDR3 bases: TGTGCCAGCAGCTTAAATGCGTGGGGACAGAACTATGGCTACACCTTC. Its protein is CASSLNAWGQNYGYTF. Using reference TRBV7-2 and TRBJ1-2 for the parts outside the CDR3, the full variable domain is GAGVSQSPSNKVTEKGKDVELRCDPISGHTALYWYRQSLGQGLEFLIYFQGNSAPDKSGLPSDRFSAERTGGSVSTLTIQRTQQEDSAVYLCASSLNAWGQNYGYTFGSGTRLTVV.

This clonotype was seen many times. The chain has TRBV7-9 and TRBJ2-1; perhaps TRBD1 as D (7 bases). The CDR3 contains 15 residues. Germline-derived CDR1 and CDR2 are SEHNR and FQNEAQ (reference sequence). Trimming took off 5 bases at V and 2 bases at J, with 13 bases between the two ends. The CDR3 here is CASSPRGDPYNEQFF. The CDR3 DNA reads TGTGCCAGCAGCCCCAGGGGGGACCCCTACAATGAGCAGTTCTTC. The full variable domain, rest sourced from reference TRBV7-9 and TRBJ2-1, is DTGVSQNPRHKITKRGQNVTFRCDPISEHNRLYWYRQTLGQGPEFLTYFQNEAQLEKSRLLSDRFSAERPKGSFSTLEIQRTEQGDSAMYLCASSPRGDPYNEQFFGPGTRLTVL.

Ten or more counts support this clonotype. The genes are TRBV29-1 and TRBJ1-1, with D unresolved. Germline V CDR1 and CDR2: SQVTM, ANQGSEA. The V end lost 4 bases, the J end lost 11 bases, and 17 bases lay between the germline ends. The CDR3 length is 12 residues. DNA for the CDR3: TGCAGCGTTGGGAACAAGGCCAGCGGCGCTTTCTTT. It specifies CSVGNKASGAFF.

The chain employs TRBV7-2 and TRBJ1-2, with D unresolved. CDR1 is SGHTA and CDR2 is FQGNSA in the germline V gene. V lost 4 bases and J lost 1, with 10 bases in between. This CDR3 comprises 14 residues. CDR3 sequence (DNA): TGTGCCAGCAGCTCCGACCATTATAACTATGGCTACACCTTC. Its translation: CASSSDHYNYGYTF.

The chain is built from TRBV19 and TRBJ1-1; 11 positions agree with TRBD1. Germline CDR1 is LNHDA and CDR2 is SQIVND (reference sequence). This CDR3 has 17 residues. The V segment lost 3 bases and the J segment 4 bases; nucleotides outside the gene matches: 10. The CDR3 coding sequence is TGTGCCAGTAGTATGGAGGGACAGGGGGTCTCTGGCACTGAAGCTTTCTTT. Its protein is CASSMEGQGVSGTEAFF.

This clonotype was seen many times. The J gene is TRBJ2-3, the V gene TRBV7-2; D is unresolved. Trimming shortened V by 5 bases and J by 5 bases, and 17 bases separated the two germline ends. This CDR3 comprises 15 residues. Germline V gives CDR1 SGHTA, CDR2 FQGNSA. The CDR3 DNA is TGTGCCAGCAGCCCCCAGTCCCGAGTGCAAGATACGCAGTATTTT. It translates to CASSPQSRVQDTQYF.

This chain joins TRBV20-1 and TRBJ1-3; no clear D. The CDR3 consists of 16 residues. V lost 1 base and J 0 bases, leaving 13 bases between the germline ends. From germline, CDR1 is DFQATT and CDR2 SNEGSKA (reference sequence). CDR3 coding DNA: TGCAGTGCTAGAGTCCGGACCGCGAGCTCTGGAAACACCATATATTTT. Amino acid sequence: CSARVRTASSGNTIYF.

This clonotype was picked up many times. The V gene is TRBV7-8, the J gene TRBJ2-1; D possibly corresponds to TRBD1 (5 bases). CDR3 length: 16 amino acids. Trimming took 0 bases from V and 2 from J, leaving 11 bases between them. The germline V gene encodes CDR1 SGHVS and CDR2 FQNEAQ. The CDR3 protein is CASSLAIRATYNEQFF. DNA for the CDR3: TGTGCCAGCAGCTTAGCGATCAGGGCAACCTACAATGAGCAGTTCTTC.

The chain is built from TRBV7-2 and TRBJ2-4; D is ambiguous. The CDR3 covers 14 residues. V lost 5 bases and J 0 bases, leaving 8 bases between the germline ends. Per germline, CDR1 SGHTA and CDR2 FQGNSA. The CDR3 region has the DNA TGTGCCAGCAGCCCGGTTATAGCCAAAAACATTCAGTACTTC. It translates to CASSPVIAKNIQYF.

This clonotype came up many times. The chain carries TRBV12-3 or TRBV12-4 and TRBJ1-1, with a possible D match to TRBD1 (5 bases). The length of the CDR3 is 14 residues. The V end lost 8 bases, the J end lost 0 bases, and 13 bases lay between the germline ends. The CDR3 DNA sequence: TGTGCCAGCGGGGCAGGGCCTATGAACACTGAAGCTTTCTTT. Translation: CASGAGPMNTEAFF.

The table lists this clonotype with many counts. The V and J genes are TRBV7-2 and TRBJ2-5; TRBD1 might be the D (5 bases). CDR3 length: 15 amino acids. With 1 base removed from V and 4 bases from J, the gap between germline ends came to 13 bases. Per the germline V gene, CDR1 is SGHTA and CDR2 is FQGNSA. As DNA, the CDR3 is TGTGCCAGCAGCTTAGTTCCGCAGGGTCGAGAGACCCAGTACTTC. It encodes CASSLVPQGRETQYF.

CDR3 in amino acids: CASSYEGNGYGYTF. The CDR3 nucleotides are TGTGCCAGCAGTTACGAGGGGAATGGCTATGGCTACACCTTC. J is TRBJ1-2 and V is TRBV6-2 or TRBV6-3; possibly TRBD1 for D (5 bases). The V end lost 2 bases, the J end lost 4 bases, and 11 bases lay between the germline ends. The germline V gene has CDR1 MNHEY and CDR2 SVGEGT. This CDR3 comprises 14 residues.

Ten or more counts support this clonotype. This chain uses TRBV11-1 with TRBJ2-1; 9 positions match TRBD2. The CDR3 is made up of 16 amino acids. V was clipped by 3 bases and J by 10 bases; unmatched bases: 13. The germline V gene has CDR1 SGHAT and CDR2 FQDESV (reference sequence). CDR3 bases: TGTGCCAGCAGCTTTGAAAGCGGGGGGTTCCAGGGAGAGCAGTTCTTC. The encoded protein is CASSFESGGFQGEQFF.

This clonotype was observed at least ten times. This sequence joins TRBV7-2 and TRBJ2-3, with TRBD2 as a possible D gene (5 bases). The CDR3 is made up of 14 amino acids. The germline CDR1 and CDR2 sequences are SGHTA and FQGNSA. Trimming removed 4 bases at V and 6 bases at J, with 14 bases between. The CDR3 coding sequence is TGTGCCAGCAGCTGGCTCGGAGGCCGGGATACGCAGTATTTT. This sequence encodes CASSWLGGRDTQYF.